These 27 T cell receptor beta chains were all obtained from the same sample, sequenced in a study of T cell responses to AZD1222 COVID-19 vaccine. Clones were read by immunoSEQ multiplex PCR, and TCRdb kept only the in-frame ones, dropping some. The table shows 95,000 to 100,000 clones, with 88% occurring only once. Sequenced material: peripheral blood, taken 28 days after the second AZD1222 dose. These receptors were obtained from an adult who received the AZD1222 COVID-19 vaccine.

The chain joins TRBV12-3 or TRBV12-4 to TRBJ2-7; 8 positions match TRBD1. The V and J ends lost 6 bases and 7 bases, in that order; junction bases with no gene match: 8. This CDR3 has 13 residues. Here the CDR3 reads CASSQGQAREQYF. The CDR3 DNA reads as TGTGCCAGCAGCCAGGGACAGGCGAGGGAGCAGTACTTC.

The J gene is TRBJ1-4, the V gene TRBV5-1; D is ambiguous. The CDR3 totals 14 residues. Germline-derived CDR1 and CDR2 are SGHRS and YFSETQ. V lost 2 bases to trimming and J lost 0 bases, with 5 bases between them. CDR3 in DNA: TGCGCCAGCAGCTTTGGTGCAACTAATGAAAAACTGTTTTTT. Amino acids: CASSFGATNEKLFF.

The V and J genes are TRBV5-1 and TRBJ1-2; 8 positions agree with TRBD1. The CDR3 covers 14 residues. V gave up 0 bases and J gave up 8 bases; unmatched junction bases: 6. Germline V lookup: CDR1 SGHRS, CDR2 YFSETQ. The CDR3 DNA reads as TGCGCCAGCAGCTTGGGCGGACAGGGTCGCGGCTACACCTTC. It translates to CASSLGGQGRGYTF.

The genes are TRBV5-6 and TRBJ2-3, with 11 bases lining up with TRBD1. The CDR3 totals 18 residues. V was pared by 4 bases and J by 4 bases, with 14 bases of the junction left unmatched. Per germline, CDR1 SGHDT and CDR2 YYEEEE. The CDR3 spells CASSGPDRGLWNADTQYF. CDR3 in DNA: TGTGCCAGCAGCGGCCCGGACAGGGGGCTGTGGAATGCAGATACGCAGTATTTT.

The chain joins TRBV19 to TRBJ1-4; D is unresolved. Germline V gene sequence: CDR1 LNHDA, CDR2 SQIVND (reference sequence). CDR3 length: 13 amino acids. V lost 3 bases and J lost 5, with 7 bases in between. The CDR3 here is CASSIRRNEKLFF. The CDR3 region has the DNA TGTGCCAGTAGTATCAGGAGAAATGAAAAACTGTTTTTT.

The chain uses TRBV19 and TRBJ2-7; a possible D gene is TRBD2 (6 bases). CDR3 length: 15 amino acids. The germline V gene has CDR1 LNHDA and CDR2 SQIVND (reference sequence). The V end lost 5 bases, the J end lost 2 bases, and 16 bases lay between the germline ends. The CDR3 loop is CASSPGVAAPYEQYF. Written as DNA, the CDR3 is TGTGCCAGTAGTCCCGGAGTAGCGGCCCCCTACGAGCAGTACTTC.

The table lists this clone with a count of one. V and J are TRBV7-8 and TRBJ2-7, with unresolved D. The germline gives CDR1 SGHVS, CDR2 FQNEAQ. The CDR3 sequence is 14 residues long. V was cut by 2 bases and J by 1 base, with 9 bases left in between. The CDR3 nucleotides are TGTGCCAGCAGCTTACCCCAGGTATCCTACGAGCAGTACTTC. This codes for CASSLPQVSYEQYF. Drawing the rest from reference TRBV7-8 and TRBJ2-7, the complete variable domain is GAGVSQSPRYKVAKRGQDVALRCDPISGHVSLFWYQQALGQGPEFLTYFQNEAQLDKSGLPSDRFFAERPEGSVSTLKIQRTQQEDSAVYLCASSLPQVSYEQYFGPGTRLTVT.

CDR3 bases: TGTGCCACGACCCGGGACAGAATCGAAGGCGAGCAGTACTTC. Amino acids: CATTRDRIEGEQYF. V usage is TRBV15 and J usage is TRBJ2-7; 7 bases are a match to TRBD1. The CDR3 length is 14 residues. Germline CDR1 and CDR2: LNHNV and YYDKDF (reference sequence). With 9 bases clipped from V and 6 bases from J, the junction kept 14 bases outside the gene matches.

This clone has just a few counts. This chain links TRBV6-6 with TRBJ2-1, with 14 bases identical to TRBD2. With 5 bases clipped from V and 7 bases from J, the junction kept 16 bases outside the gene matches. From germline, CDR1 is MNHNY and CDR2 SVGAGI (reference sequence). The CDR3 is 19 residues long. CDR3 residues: CASSPESTSGRANVNEQFF. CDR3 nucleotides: TGTGCCAGCAGTCCCGAGTCGACTAGCGGGAGGGCCAACGTAAATGAGCAGTTCTTC.

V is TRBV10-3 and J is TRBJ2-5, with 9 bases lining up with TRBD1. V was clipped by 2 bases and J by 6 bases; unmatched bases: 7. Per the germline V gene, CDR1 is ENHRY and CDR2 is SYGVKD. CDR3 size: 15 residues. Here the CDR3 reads CAISEPGQGVKTQYF. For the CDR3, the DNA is TGTGCCATCAGTGAGCCGGGACAGGGTGTTAAGACCCAGTACTTC.

CDR3 coding DNA: TGTGCCAGCAGCTTAGCGGGGACAGGGCAAGAGACCCAGTACTTC. Translation gives CASSLAGTGQETQYF. The chain is built from TRBV7-2 and TRBJ2-5, with 9 bases that match TRBD1. Per germline, CDR1 SGHTA and CDR2 FQGNSA. This CDR3 contains 15 residues. V lost 0 bases, J lost 2 bases, and 1 base stayed unmatched.

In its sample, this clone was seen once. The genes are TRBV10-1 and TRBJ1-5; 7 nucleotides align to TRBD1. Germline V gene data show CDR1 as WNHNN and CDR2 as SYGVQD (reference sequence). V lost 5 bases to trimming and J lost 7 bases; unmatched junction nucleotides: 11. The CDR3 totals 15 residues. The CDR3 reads CASSRRGIDPQPQHF. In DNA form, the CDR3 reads TGCGCCAGCAGTCGCAGGGGGATCGACCCACAGCCCCAGCATTTT.

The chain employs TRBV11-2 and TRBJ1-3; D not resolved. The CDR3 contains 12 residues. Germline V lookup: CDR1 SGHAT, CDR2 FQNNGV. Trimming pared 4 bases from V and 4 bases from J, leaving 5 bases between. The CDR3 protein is CASSSGGNTIYF. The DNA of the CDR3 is TGTGCCAGCAGCTCGGGGGGAAACACCATATATTTT.

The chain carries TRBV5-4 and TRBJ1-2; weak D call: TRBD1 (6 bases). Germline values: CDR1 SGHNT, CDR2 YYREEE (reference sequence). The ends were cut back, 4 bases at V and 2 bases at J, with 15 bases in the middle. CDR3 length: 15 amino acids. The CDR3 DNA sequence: TGTGCCAGCAGCCCCGGACAGACTATAAACTATGGCTACACCTTC. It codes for CASSPGQTINYGYTF.

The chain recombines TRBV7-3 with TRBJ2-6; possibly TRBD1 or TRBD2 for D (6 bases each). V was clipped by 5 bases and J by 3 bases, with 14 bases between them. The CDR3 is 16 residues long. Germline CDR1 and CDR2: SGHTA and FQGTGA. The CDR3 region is CASSGTGAGGANVLTF. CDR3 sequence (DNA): TGTGCCAGCAGCGGCACGGGGGCCGGTGGGGCCAACGTCCTGACTTTC.

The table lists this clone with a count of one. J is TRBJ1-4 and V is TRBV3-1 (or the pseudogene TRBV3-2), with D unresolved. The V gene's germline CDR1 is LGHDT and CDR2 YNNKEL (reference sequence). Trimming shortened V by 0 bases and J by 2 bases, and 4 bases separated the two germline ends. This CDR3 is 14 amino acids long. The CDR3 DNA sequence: TGTGCCAGCAGCCAAGAGGGTACTAATGAAAAACTGTTTTTT. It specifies CASSQEGTNEKLFF.

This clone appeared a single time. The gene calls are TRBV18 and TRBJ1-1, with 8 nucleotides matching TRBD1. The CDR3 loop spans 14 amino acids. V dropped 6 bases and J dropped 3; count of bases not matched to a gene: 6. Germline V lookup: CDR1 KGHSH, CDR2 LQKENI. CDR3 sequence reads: CASSPEDRDTEAFF. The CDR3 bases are TGTGCCAGCTCTCCGGAGGACAGGGACACTGAAGCTTTCTTT.

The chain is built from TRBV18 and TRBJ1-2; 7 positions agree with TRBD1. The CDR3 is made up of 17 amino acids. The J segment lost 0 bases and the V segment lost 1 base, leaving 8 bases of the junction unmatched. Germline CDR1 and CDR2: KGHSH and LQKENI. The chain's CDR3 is CASSPLGQGETNYGYTF. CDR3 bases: TGTGCCAGCTCACCACTGGGGCAGGGGGAAACTAACTATGGCTACACCTTC.

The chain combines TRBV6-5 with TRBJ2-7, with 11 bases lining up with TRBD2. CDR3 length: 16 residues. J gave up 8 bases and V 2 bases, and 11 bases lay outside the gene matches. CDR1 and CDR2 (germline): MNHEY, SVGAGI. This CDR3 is CASSYAKLAGDNKQYF. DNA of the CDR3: TGTGCCAGCAGTTACGCCAAACTAGCGGGGGATAACAAGCAGTACTTC.

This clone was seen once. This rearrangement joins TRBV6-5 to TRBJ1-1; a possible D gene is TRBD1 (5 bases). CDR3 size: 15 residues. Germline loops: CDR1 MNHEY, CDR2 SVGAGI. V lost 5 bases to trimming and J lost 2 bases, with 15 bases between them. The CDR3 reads CASSRSGSANTEAFF. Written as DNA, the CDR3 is TGTGCCAGCAGTCGCTCAGGGAGTGCAAACACTGAAGCTTTCTTT.

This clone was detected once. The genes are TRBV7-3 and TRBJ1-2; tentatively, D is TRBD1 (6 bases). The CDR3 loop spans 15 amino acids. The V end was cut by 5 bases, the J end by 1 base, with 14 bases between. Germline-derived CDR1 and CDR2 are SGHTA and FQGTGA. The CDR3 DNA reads TGTGCCAGCAGCCTCGGACAGATACATAACTATGGCTACACCTTC. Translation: CASSLGQIHNYGYTF.

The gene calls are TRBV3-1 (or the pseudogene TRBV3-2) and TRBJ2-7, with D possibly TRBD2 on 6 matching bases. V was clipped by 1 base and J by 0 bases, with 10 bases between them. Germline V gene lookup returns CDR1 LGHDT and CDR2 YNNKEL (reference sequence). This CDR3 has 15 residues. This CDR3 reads CASSQVFGSSYEQYF. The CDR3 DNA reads TGTGCCAGCAGCCAAGTTTTCGGGAGCTCCTACGAGCAGTACTTC.

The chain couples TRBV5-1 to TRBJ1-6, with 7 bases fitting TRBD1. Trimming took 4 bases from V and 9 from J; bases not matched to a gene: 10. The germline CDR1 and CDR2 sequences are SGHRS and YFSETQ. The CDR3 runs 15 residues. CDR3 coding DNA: TGCGCCAGCAGCGAGACGGGACAGATGGGTTCACCCCTCCACTTT. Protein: CASSETGQMGSPLHF.

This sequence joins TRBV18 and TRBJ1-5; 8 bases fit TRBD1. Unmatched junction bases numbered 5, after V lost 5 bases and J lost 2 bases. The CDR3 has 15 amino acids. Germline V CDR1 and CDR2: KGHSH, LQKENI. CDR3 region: CASSTQGAGNQPQHF. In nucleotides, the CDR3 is TGTGCCAGCTCAACCCAGGGGGCAGGCAATCAGCCCCAGCATTTT.

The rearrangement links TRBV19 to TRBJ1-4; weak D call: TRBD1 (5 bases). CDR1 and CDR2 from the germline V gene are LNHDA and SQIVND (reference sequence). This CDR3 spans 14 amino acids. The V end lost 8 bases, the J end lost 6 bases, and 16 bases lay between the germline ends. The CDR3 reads CASSITGVHEKLFF. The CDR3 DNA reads TGTGCCAGTTCCATTACAGGAGTCCATGAAAAACTGTTTTTT. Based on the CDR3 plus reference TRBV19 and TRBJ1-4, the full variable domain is DGGITQSPKYLFRKEGQNVTLSCEQNLNHDAMYWYRQDPGQGLRLIYYSQIVNDFQKGDIAEGYSVSREKKESFPLTVTSAQKNPTAFYLCASSITGVHEKLFFGSGTQLSVL.

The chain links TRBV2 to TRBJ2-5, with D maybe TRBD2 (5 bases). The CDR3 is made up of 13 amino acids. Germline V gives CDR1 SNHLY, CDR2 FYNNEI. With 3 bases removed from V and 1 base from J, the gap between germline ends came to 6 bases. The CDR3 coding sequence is TGTGCCAGCAGTGACCGGGGCCAAGAGACCCAGTACTTC. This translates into CASSDRGQETQYF.

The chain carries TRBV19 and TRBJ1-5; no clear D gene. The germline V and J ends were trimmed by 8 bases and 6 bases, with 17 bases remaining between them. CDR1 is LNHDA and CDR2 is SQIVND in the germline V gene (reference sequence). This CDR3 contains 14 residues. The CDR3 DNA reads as TGTGCCAGTGACATGCGAGGGCCGAGTCAGCCCCAGCATTTT. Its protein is CASDMRGPSQPQHF.